These 32 T cell receptor beta chains share one sample of origin, sequenced in a study of radiation and T cells in renal cell carcinoma. Time point here: blood 4 weeks post-SBRT, at nephrectomy. Treatment defined: 15 Gy SBRT to primary tumor, nephrectomy 4 weeks later. Method: immunoSEQ multiplex PCR; TCRdb's copy keeps in-frame clones and lacks some. Of 120,000 to 150,000 clones listed, about 88% are singletons. The sample here was blood, taken from a patient whose treatment included radiotherapy and nephrectomy. The receptors shown here come from a woman aged 45-59 years with renal cell carcinoma.

In this sample, this clone turned up once. The chain employs TRBV7-2 and TRBJ1-2, with D hard to call. The germline V and J ends were trimmed by 1 base and 4 bases, with 7 bases remaining between them. CDR1 and CDR2 from the germline V gene are SGHTA and FQGNSA. This CDR3 comprises 13 residues. CDR3 DNA sequence: TGTGCCAGCAGCTTAGGGACCATCTATGGCTACACCTTC. Translated, it gives CASSLGTIYGYTF. Drawing the rest from reference TRBV7-2 and TRBJ1-2, the complete variable domain is GAGVSQSPSNKVTEKGKDVELRCDPISGHTALYWYRQSLGQGLEFLIYFQGNSAPDKSGLPSDRFSAERTGGSVSTLTIQRTQQEDSAVYLCASSLGTIYGYTFGSGTRLTVV.

For the CDR3, the DNA is TGTGCCAGCAGTGCAAGAGGGTTCCACGAGCAGTACTTC. It is translated as CASSARGFHEQYF. V usage is TRBV6-4 and J usage is TRBJ2-7, with D tentatively TRBD2 (5 bases). Germline V CDR1 and CDR2: MRHNA, SNTAGT. V was pared by 4 bases and J by 5 bases, with 12 bases between. CDR3 length equals 13 residues.

V usage is TRBV19 and J usage is TRBJ1-1; D may be TRBD1 (5 bases). There are 16 residues in the CDR3. CDR1 and CDR2 from the germline V gene are LNHDA and SQIVND (reference sequence). V was trimmed by 8 bases and J by 2 bases, leaving 21 bases between them. CDR3 nucleotide sequence: TGTGCCAGTCATAACGACAACAAGGGGTATAACACTGAAGCTTTCTTT. Amino acids: CASHNDNKGYNTEAFF.

The rearrangement joins TRBV5-6 to TRBJ2-7; D not resolved. V lost 1 base to trimming and J lost 5 bases, with 22 bases between them. CDR1 SGHDT and CDR2 YYEEEE come from the germline V gene. The CDR3 contains 17 residues. The CDR3 region is CASSLLAEDLGFHEQYF. DNA of the CDR3: TGTGCCAGCAGCTTGCTCGCTGAAGACCTGGGCTTTCACGAGCAGTACTTC.

The V call is TRBV11-3, the J call TRBJ2-2, with 7 nucleotides matching TRBD1. CDR3 length: 15 residues. J lost 2 bases, V lost 1 base, and 1 base had no gene match. Germline CDR1 and CDR2: SGHNT and YENEEA. CDR3 residues: CASSLGQGNTGELFF. In DNA, the CDR3 is TGTGCCAGCAGCTTAGGACAGGGTAACACCGGGGAGCTGTTTTTT.

The chain joins TRBV27 to TRBJ2-2; 10 bases fit TRBD2. V was pared by 2 bases and J by 0 bases, with 3 bases of the junction left unmatched. This CDR3 region has 17 residues. CDR1 and CDR2 from the germline V gene are MNHEY and SMNVEV (reference sequence). The DNA of the CDR3 is TGTGCCAGCAGTTTACTAGCGGGAGCCCCGAACACCGGGGAGCTGTTTTTT. Translated, it gives CASSLLAGAPNTGELFF.

This clone was detected once. This chain joins TRBV28 and TRBJ1-5; D not resolved. CDR3 length: 12 amino acids. Trimming pared 2 bases from V and 6 bases from J, leaving 5 bases between. CDR1 MDHEN and CDR2 SYDVKM come from the germline V gene. The CDR3 loop is CASSLGSQPQHF. The CDR3 region has the DNA TGTGCCAGCAGTTTAGGCTCTCAGCCCCAGCATTTT.

The chain employs TRBV7-9 and TRBJ1-3, with unresolved D. Per germline, CDR1 SEHNR and CDR2 FQNEAQ (reference sequence). Trimming removed 5 bases at V and 7 bases at J, with 18 bases between. This CDR3 comprises 15 residues. The CDR3 region is CASSRGRESGNTIYF. Written as DNA, the CDR3 is TGTGCCAGCAGCCGTGGTCGGGAGAGTGGGAACACCATATATTTT.

The J gene is TRBJ1-1, the V gene TRBV27; D is unclear. CDR1 and CDR2 from the germline V gene are MNHEY and SMNVEV (reference sequence). The CDR3 is 13 residues long. V gave up 0 bases and J gave up 2 bases, with 4 bases separating them. The CDR3 DNA is TGTGCCAGCAGTTTATCGAAAAACACTGAAGCTTTCTTT. Translation: CASSLSKNTEAFF.

This chain uses TRBV18 with TRBJ1-2, with a possible D match to TRBD1 (6 bases). V lost 3 bases and J lost 2, with 19 bases in between. Germline values: CDR1 KGHSH, CDR2 LQKENI. The CDR3 sequence is 17 residues long. CDR3: CASSPTAETGTNYGYTF. The DNA for the CDR3 is TGTGCCAGCTCACCCACCGCGGAGACAGGAACGAACTATGGCTACACCTTC.

CDR3 nucleotide sequence: TGTGCCAGCAGCTTAGCAAACGACAGGGGCTATGGCTACACCTTC. Protein: CASSLANDRGYGYTF. The genes are TRBV7-2 and TRBJ1-2, with 8 bases that match TRBD1. CDR1 and CDR2 from the germline V gene are SGHTA and FQGNSA. J gave up 4 bases and V 0 bases, and 4 bases lay outside the gene matches. The CDR3 covers 15 residues.

The J gene is TRBJ2-1, the V gene TRBV27; 9 positions agree with TRBD1. Germline assignment: CDR1 MNHEY and CDR2 SMNVEV (reference sequence). The CDR3 loop spans 16 amino acids. The junction had 16 bases not matched to a gene; V was cut back by 9 bases and J by 7 bases. The CDR3 DNA follows: TGTGCCAGTATACGTAACCCGGGACAGGGCATGAATGAGCAGTTCTTC. Amino acid sequence: CASIRNPGQGMNEQFF.

The chain links TRBV7-9 to TRBJ1-5; D is perhaps TRBD1 (6 bases). V was shortened by 1 base and J by 6 bases, with 13 bases between the two germline ends. The germline gives CDR1 SEHNR, CDR2 FQNEAQ (reference sequence). The CDR3 runs 15 residues. The CDR3 nucleotides read TGTGCCAGCAGCTTAGGGGGGGGGCTCGGTCAGCCCCAGCATTTT. Translating gives CASSLGGGLGQPQHF.

The CDR3, as DNA: TGTGCCATCAGTGGGGCAGGAGACACCGGGGAGCTGTTTTTT. It is translated as CAISGAGDTGELFF. The chain joins TRBV10-3 to TRBJ2-2; D gene uncertain. This CDR3 comprises 14 residues. Trimming cost V 4 bases and J 3 bases, with 9 bases left between them. Germline CDR1 ENHRY, CDR2 SYGVKD.

V usage is TRBV25-1 and J usage is TRBJ2-4; 8 bases are a match to TRBD1. The CDR3 contains 14 residues. After removal of 2 bases from V and 4 bases from J, the junction contained 1 base not matched to a gene. Germline CDR1 reads MGHDK; CDR2 reads SYGVNS. The CDR3 DNA is TGTGCCAGCAGTGAAACAGGGGGGAAAAACATTCAGTACTTC. Translated, it gives CASSETGGKNIQYF.

The chain links TRBV7-8 to TRBJ1-2, with D perhaps TRBD1 (5 bases). V lost 5 bases, J lost 8 bases, and 18 bases lay in between. CDR3 size: 14 residues. Germline assignment: CDR1 SGHVS and CDR2 FQNEAQ. CDR3 residues: CASSNLRAGDGYTF. The CDR3 DNA is TGTGCCAGCAGCAACCTGAGGGCCGGGGACGGCTACACCTTC.

The V call is TRBV5-5, the J call TRBJ1-3, with a weak D call TRBD1 (5 bases). CDR1 SGHKS and CDR2 YYEKEE come from the germline V gene (reference sequence). Trimming left V 4 bases short and J 4 bases short, with 12 bases between. This CDR3 comprises 14 residues. The CDR3 region is CASSPRGGGNTIYF. CDR3 nucleotide sequence: TGTGCCAGCAGCCCCCGCGGGGGAGGAAACACCATATATTTT.

The chain employs TRBV28 and TRBJ1-5, with D uncertain. Germline V gene data show CDR1 as MDHEN and CDR2 as SYDVKM. Trimming pared 9 bases from V and 7 bases from J, leaving 13 bases between. There are 12 residues in the CDR3. As DNA, the CDR3 is TGTGCCAGTAATTCGGGAGGGCAGCCCCAGCATTTT. Translated: CASNSGGQPQHF.

The V call is TRBV10-1, the J call TRBJ2-1; 8 bases map to TRBD1. J gave up 9 bases and V 4 bases, and 8 bases lay outside the gene matches. Germline CDR1 reads WNHNN; CDR2 reads SYGVQD (reference sequence). The CDR3 runs to 14 residues. The CDR3 spells CASSVRTGKGEQFF. The CDR3 bases are TGCGCCAGCAGTGTGAGGACAGGGAAGGGTGAGCAGTTCTTC.

V and J are TRBV27 and TRBJ2-3; 8 nucleotides match TRBD2. Germline V CDR1 and CDR2: MNHEY, SMNVEV (reference sequence). The J segment lost 1 base and the V segment lost 6 bases, leaving 9 bases of the junction unmatched. The CDR3 spans 16 residues. CDR3 DNA sequence: TGTGCCAGCAGGAGAAGGGAGACTAGCGGCACAGATACGCAGTATTTT. Translation gives CASRRRETSGTDTQYF.

This clone was detected once. The chain carries TRBV15 and TRBJ1-4, with TRBD1 matching over 8 bases. CDR3 size: 16 residues. The V segment lost 0 bases and the J segment 8 bases; nucleotides outside the gene matches: 8. Germline lookup yields CDR1 LNHNV and CDR2 YYDKDF (reference sequence). The chain's CDR3 is CATSRDSGQGAEKLFF. Written as DNA, the CDR3 is TGTGCCACCAGCAGAGATAGCGGACAGGGCGCGGAAAAACTGTTTTTT.

The genes are TRBV7-2 and TRBJ1-2; 7 bases are a match to TRBD1. CDR3 length: 14 residues. Trimming cost V 1 base and J 4 bases; bases outside gene matches: 3. Germline loops: CDR1 SGHTA, CDR2 FQGNSA. CDR3 residues: CASSLGTGIYGYTF. In nucleotides, the CDR3 is TGTGCCAGCAGCTTAGGGACAGGAATCTATGGCTACACCTTC.

This chain connects TRBV7-9 to TRBJ1-5; no clear D. V lost 4 bases to trimming and J lost 0 bases, with 13 bases between them. Germline V gene data show CDR1 as SEHNR and CDR2 as FQNEAQ (reference sequence). The CDR3 has 16 residues. This chain's CDR3 is CASSSEALNSNQPQHF. CDR3 DNA: TGTGCCAGCAGCTCCGAGGCCTTAAATAGCAATCAGCCCCAGCATTTT.

CDR3 coding DNA: TGTGCCAGTAGTATTGGTGGGGTCCTGCCAGGGAAAGATACGCAGTATTTT. Protein: CASSIGGVLPGKDTQYF. The chain uses TRBV19 and TRBJ2-3, with a possible D match to TRBD1 (5 bases). V was shortened by 3 bases and J by 5 bases, with 21 bases between the two germline ends. CDR3 length equals 17 residues. CDR1 LNHDA and CDR2 SQIVND come from the germline V gene (reference sequence).

This clone came up a few times. The rearrangement joins TRBV7-2 to TRBJ1-5; perhaps TRBD1 as D (6 bases). Germline V gene data show CDR1 as SGHTA and CDR2 as FQGNSA. This CDR3 spans 14 amino acids. The ends were cut back, 8 bases at V and 3 bases at J, with 14 bases in the middle. Here the CDR3 reads CASGGGANNQPQHF. As DNA, the CDR3 is TGTGCCAGCGGTGGGGGGGCAAACAATCAGCCCCAGCATTTT.

The chain links TRBV25-1 to TRBJ2-5; 8 nucleotides match TRBD1. CDR3 size: 14 residues. V lost 6 bases and J lost 3; bases outside the gene matches: 6. From germline, CDR1 is MGHDK and CDR2 SYGVNS. In DNA, the CDR3 is TGTGCCAGCAGGAGACAGGGGCTGAAAGAGACCCAGTACTTC. Its protein is CASRRQGLKETQYF.

This chain connects TRBV6-1 to TRBJ2-5, with 8 bases aligning to TRBD2. Germline values: CDR1 MNHNS, CDR2 SASEGT. Trimming removed 4 bases from V and 3 bases from J; junction bases left unmatched: 1. The CDR3 is made up of 13 amino acids. In DNA form, the CDR3 reads TGTGCCAGCAGTGCGACTAGCGAAGAGACCCAGTACTTC. Its translation: CASSATSEETQYF.

The count of this clone is one. The rearrangement links TRBV6-5 to TRBJ1-2; D might be TRBD1 (6 bases). V shed 8 bases and J shed 6 bases, with 13 bases lying between them. This CDR3 comprises 12 residues. Looked up from germline, CDR1 is MNHEY and CDR2 is SVGAGI. CDR3: CASGRGEDGYTF. The CDR3 DNA reads TGTGCCAGCGGCAGGGGCGAAGATGGCTACACCTTC.

This clone appeared a single time. Its ends do not fully match the called genes, so a read error is possible. Here the CDR3 reads CASSLALAARNTQYF. The CDR3, as DNA: TGTGCCAGCAGCCTAGCCCTAGCGGCGAGGAATACGCAGTATTTT. The genes are TRBV7-2 and TRBJ2-3, with 7 bases lining up with TRBD2. Germline assignment: CDR1 SGHTA and CDR2 FQGNSA. The CDR3 runs to 15 residues.

The V and J genes are TRBV19 and TRBJ2-3, with D tentatively TRBD2 (5 bases). This CDR3 spans 16 amino acids. Trimming took off 5 bases at V and 3 bases at J, with 18 bases between the two ends. CDR1 is LNHDA, CDR2 SQIVND, per germline (reference sequence). The CDR3 nucleotides are TGTGCCAGTAGTGCCCCCCGGAGGTCCCTTACAGATACGCAGTATTTT. Translation gives CASSAPRRSLTDTQYF.

The chain employs TRBV27 and TRBJ1-6; 7 bases are a match to TRBD1. The CDR3 runs to 20 residues. Trimming took 2 bases from V and 0 from J; bases not matched to a gene: 13. Germline V CDR1 and CDR2: MNHEY, SMNVEV (reference sequence). The chain's CDR3 is CASSLGIGDSPSSYNSPLHF. CDR3 coding DNA: TGTGCCAGCAGTTTAGGGATCGGGGACAGTCCGAGCTCCTATAATTCACCCCTCCACTTT.

V usage is TRBV7-2 and J usage is TRBJ2-7; unclear D gene. The CDR3 consists of 12 residues. Per germline, CDR1 SGHTA and CDR2 FQGNSA. With 3 bases removed from V and 5 bases from J, the gap between germline ends came to 8 bases. CDR3 DNA sequence: TGTGCCAGCAGCTTGGGCGGAGACGAGCAGTACTTC. Protein product: CASSLGGDEQYF.